These 6 T cell receptor beta chains share one sample of origin, sequenced in a study of T cell responses to AZD1222 COVID-19 vaccine (dated by TCRdb to 2020 to 2022). Taken with the paper, the label for time point translates to: baseline before first vaccination. Libraries were built with the immunoSEQ multiplex PCR assay. TCRdb holds this immuneACCESS table with in-frame rearrangements only. Some clones are missing; in checked studies, unresolved V genes explain under half, and the rest has no known cause. The table for this sample lists roughly 160,000 clones; 85% to 90% of them were counted only once. The biggest ten clones account for 6.9% of the sample. The starting material was peripheral blood, obtained on day 0 of AZD1222 vaccination. These receptor sequences come from an adult in good health.

The rearrangement joins TRBV25-1 to TRBJ2-1, with TRBD2 matching 7 bases. The germline gives CDR1 MGHDK, CDR2 SYGVNS. V shed 6 bases and J 12 bases; nucleotides not matched to a gene: 14. This CDR3 region has 14 residues. The CDR3 reads CASSRGEGEVRQFF. CDR3 bases: TGTGCCAGCAGCCGGGGGGAGGGCGAAGTGAGGCAGTTCTTC.

The rearrangement uses TRBV18 and TRBJ1-1; 11 positions match TRBD1. CDR1 and CDR2 from the germline V gene are KGHSH and LQKENI. CDR3 length: 17 amino acids. V gave up 1 base and J gave up 3 bases; unmatched junction bases: 7. The chain's CDR3 is CASSPLAGTGGYTEAFF. Written as DNA, the CDR3 is TGTGCCAGCTCACCACTAGCCGGGACAGGGGGTTACACTGAAGCTTTCTTT.

This chain uses TRBV19 with TRBJ1-2; 8 nucleotides match TRBD1. Germline V gives CDR1 LNHDA, CDR2 SQIVND (reference sequence). The CDR3 is made up of 15 amino acids. The V gene end was trimmed by 7 bases and the J gene end by 5 bases; junction bases not matched to a gene: 12. CDR3: CASTVLTGANYGYTF. CDR3 in DNA: TGTGCCAGTACTGTACTGACAGGGGCCAATTATGGCTACACCTTC.

The chain is built from TRBV29-1 and TRBJ2-1; D is perhaps TRBD2 (5 bases). Germline CDR1 SQVTM, CDR2 ANQGSEA. The CDR3 runs to 14 residues. With 5 bases removed from V and 8 bases from J, the gap between germline ends came to 19 bases. The CDR3 DNA reads TGCAGCGTTAATAGCCTTCGGGATAGGGATGAGCAGTTCTTC. Translating it yields CSVNSLRDRDEQFF.

Comment on this clone: Other DNA sequences in this sample translate to the same CDR3. V usage is TRBV5-1 and J usage is TRBJ1-1; no clear D gene. The V end lost 2 bases, the J end lost 2 bases, and 13 bases lay between the germline ends. The CDR3 is 15 residues long. The V gene's germline CDR1 is SGHRS and CDR2 YFSETQ. The CDR3 reads CASSLEVLGNTEAFF. The DNA of the CDR3 is TGCGCCAGCAGCTTAGAGGTGTTGGGAAACACTGAAGCTTTCTTT.

This chain joins TRBV6-2 or TRBV6-3 and TRBJ2-3; 8 nucleotides agree with TRBD2. V shed 6 bases and J 0 bases; nucleotides not matched to a gene: 5. Germline V gene lookup returns CDR1 MNHEY and CDR2 SVGEGT. There are 15 residues in the CDR3. Written as DNA, the CDR3 is TGTGCCAGCAGCTCCGGGGGGGTTAGCACAGATACGCAGTATTTT. It codes for CASSSGGVSTDTQYF.